This TCR beta chain is drawn from a study of blood T cell repertoires in COVID-19. Study-level background: COVID-19 samples from acute and convalescent phases originated in the United States, Italy and Spain. T cells, B-cell-depleted T cells, or PBMCs supplied cDNA or gDNA.

This CDR3 region has 14 residues. Germline V gives CDR1 SGHTA, CDR2 FQGNSA. V was cut by 5 bases and J by 6 bases, with 16 bases left in between. Profiled with immunoSEQ multiplex PCR; TCRdb holds only in-frame clones, not every one. This table holds around 30,000 clones, roughly 93% found once. Sequenced: peripheral blood. V usage is TRBV7-2 and J usage is TRBJ2-5; D is possibly TRBD1 (5 bases). This receptor was obtained from a male donor with active COVID-19. The CDR3 protein is CASSLVPGPQTQYF. The CDR3 nucleotides read TGTGCCAGCAGCCTGGTTCCAGGGCCGCAGACCCAGTACTTC.